The 14 T cell receptor beta chains below all came from one sample that was sequenced in a study of cytomegalovirus exposure and HLA in healthy donors. Amplification used 60 Vbeta primers and 13 Jbeta primers. Using immunoSEQ multiplex PCR, the repertoire was profiled, and TCRdb retains in-frame clones only, with some absent. The sample shows under 200,000 clones, around 68% of them seen only once. Sequencing was performed on PBMCs. The origin of the receptors is a woman aged 40 to 49 in good health and CMV-seropositive.

V gene TRBV4-1 combines with J gene TRBJ2-7, with D possibly matching TRBD1 (6 bases). V lost 4 bases to trimming and J lost 3 bases, with 13 bases between them. This CDR3 has 14 amino acids. The V gene's germline CDR1 is MGHRA and CDR2 YSYEKL. CDR3 loop: CASSPGHGIYEQYF. The CDR3 DNA sequence: TGCGCCAGCAGCCCGGGACACGGAATCTACGAGCAGTACTTC.

The chain combines TRBV7-2 with TRBJ1-1; possible D gene TRBD1, 6 bases. V was shortened by 3 bases and J by 5 bases, with 16 bases between the two germline ends. The CDR3 covers 15 residues. Germline-derived CDR1 and CDR2 are SGHTA and FQGNSA. The CDR3 is CASSFAGVQGTEAFF. The CDR3 nucleotides read TGTGCCAGCAGCTTTGCCGGGGTACAGGGAACTGAAGCTTTCTTT.

This rearrangement joins TRBV7-2 to TRBJ2-3; D is ambiguous. The length of the CDR3 is 15 residues. V shed 2 bases and J shed 0 bases, with 9 bases lying between them. From germline, CDR1 is SGHTA and CDR2 FQGNSA. Here the CDR3 reads CASSLLSTSTDTQYF. CDR3 nucleotide sequence: TGTGCCAGCAGCTTACTTTCGACTAGCACAGATACGCAGTATTTT.

This clone was counted once. The chain combines TRBV9 with TRBJ2-3, with TRBD2 matching over 9 bases. CDR1 SGDLS and CDR2 YYNGEE come from the germline V gene. The CDR3 totals 15 residues. After removal of 3 bases from V and 3 bases from J, the junction contained 5 bases not matched to a gene. This chain's CDR3 is CASSAWTSATDTQYF. DNA for the CDR3: TGTGCCAGCAGCGCCTGGACTAGCGCGACAGATACGCAGTATTTT.

J is TRBJ1-2 and V is TRBV7-2; 10 bases line up with TRBD1. V lost 4 bases to trimming and J lost 3 bases; unmatched junction nucleotides: 5. There are 15 residues in the CDR3. Germline V gene lookup returns CDR1 SGHTA and CDR2 FQGNSA. The CDR3 DNA sequence: TGTGCCAGCAGCTCCCCTGGGACAGGGGACTATGGCTACACCTTC. Translation gives CASSSPGTGDYGYTF.

The V and J genes are TRBV27 and TRBJ1-1; the D gene is possibly TRBD1 (6 bases). The CDR3 spans 18 residues. V lost 4 bases and J lost 1, with 22 bases in between. Looked up from germline, CDR1 is MNHEY and CDR2 is SMNVEV (reference sequence). Here the CDR3 DNA reads TGTGCCAGCAGTTCCCTTGACAGGTATGTCCTATCGAACACTGAAGCTTTCTTT. It codes for CASSSLDRYVLSNTEAFF.

The J gene is TRBJ2-3, the V gene TRBV6-1; the D gene is possibly TRBD2 (6 bases). Germline values: CDR1 MNHNS, CDR2 SASEGT. V lost 7 bases and J lost 2, with 10 bases in between. The CDR3 loop spans 13 amino acids. CDR3 amino acids: CASTREVTDTQYF. The CDR3 DNA sequence: TGTGCCAGCACGAGGGAGGTCACAGATACGCAGTATTTT.

V and J are TRBV7-9 and TRBJ2-5; D remains ambiguous. Between the trimmed V and J ends, which lost 5 bases and 3 bases, there was a span of 7 bases. From germline, CDR1 is SEHNR and CDR2 FQNEAQ (reference sequence). The CDR3 length is 12 residues. CDR3 residues: CASSPLEETQYF. CDR3 bases: TGTGCCAGCAGCCCCCTTGAAGAGACCCAGTACTTC.

DNA for the CDR3: TGCGCCAGCAAGGTCCAGGGCAAAAACATTCAGTACTTC. As protein: CASKVQGKNIQYF. The gene calls are TRBV5-1 and TRBJ2-4; D possibly corresponds to TRBD1 (5 bases). Trimming shortened V by 6 bases and J by 3 bases, and 10 bases separated the two germline ends. This CDR3 comprises 13 residues. CDR1 is SGHRS, CDR2 YFSETQ, per germline. Drawing the rest from reference TRBV5-1 and TRBJ2-4, the complete variable domain is KAGVTQTPRYLIKTRGQQVTLSCSPISGHRSVSWYQQTPGQGLQFLFEYFSETQRNKGNFPGRFSGRQFSNSRSEMNVSTLELGDSALYLCASKVQGKNIQYFGAGTRLSVL.

This clone has a handful of counts. The V and J genes are TRBV7-8 and TRBJ1-3; D remains ambiguous. Germline V lookup: CDR1 SGHVS, CDR2 FQNEAQ. The CDR3 has 14 amino acids. V was trimmed by 3 bases and J by 0 bases, leaving 6 bases between them. CDR3 nucleotide sequence: TGTGCCAGCAGCTTCGGGGACTCTGGAAACACCATATATTTT. Its translation is CASSFGDSGNTIYF.

In its sample, this clone was seen a few times. The rearrangement links TRBV7-2 to TRBJ1-1; 10 bases are a match to TRBD1. Per germline, CDR1 SGHTA and CDR2 FQGNSA. V shed 2 bases and J 6 bases; nucleotides not matched to a gene: 15. The CDR3 is made up of 18 amino acids. The CDR3 sequence is CASSLRAGTGDLNPEAFF. DNA for the CDR3: TGTGCCAGCAGCTTACGGGCCGGGACAGGGGACCTCAACCCTGAAGCTTTCTTT.

V gene TRBV7-9 combines with J gene TRBJ2-3, with D unresolved. V lost 1 base and J lost 0, with 11 bases in between. Germline V lookup: CDR1 SEHNR, CDR2 FQNEAQ (reference sequence). There are 16 residues in the CDR3. The CDR3 is CASSLVAGWSTDTQYF. The CDR3 DNA sequence: TGTGCCAGCAGCTTAGTTGCAGGTTGGAGCACAGATACGCAGTATTTT. Supplemented by reference TRBV7-9 and TRBJ2-3, the full variable domain reads DTGVSQNPRHKITKRGQNVTFRCDPISEHNRLYWYRQTLGQGPEFLTYFQNEAQLEKSRLLSDRFSAERPKGSFSTLEIQRTEQGDSAMYLCASSLVAGWSTDTQYFGPGTRLTVL.

The rearrangement uses TRBV27 and TRBJ2-7; 9 bases line up with TRBD2. Per the germline V gene, CDR1 is MNHEY and CDR2 is SMNVEV (reference sequence). This CDR3 has 15 residues. Unmatched junction bases numbered 15, after V lost 6 bases and J lost 9 bases. CDR3 in amino acids: CASRPTAGLAIRQYF. The CDR3 bases are TGTGCCAGCAGACCAACCGCGGGACTAGCTATTCGGCAGTACTTC.

V usage is TRBV5-1 and J usage is TRBJ1-1, with 7 bases that match TRBD1. This CDR3 contains 13 residues. Per the germline V gene, CDR1 is SGHRS and CDR2 is YFSETQ. The trim removed 2 bases at V and 6 bases at J, leaving 4 bases unmatched. The CDR3 region is CASSFTGEAEAFF. CDR3 in DNA: TGCGCCAGCAGCTTTACAGGGGAAGCTGAAGCTTTCTTT. Looking up the rest from reference TRBV5-1 and TRBJ1-1 gives the full variable domain: KAGVTQTPRYLIKTRGQQVTLSCSPISGHRSVSWYQQTPGQGLQFLFEYFSETQRNKGNFPGRFSGRQFSNSRSEMNVSTLELGDSALYLCASSFTGEAEAFFGQGTRLTVV.